This T cell receptor (beta chain) was recovered during a study of human T cells and chemical hapten exposure listed by TCRdb under 2021. About the investigation overall: For sensitization, 2% DPC in acetone was applied to a roughly 2 cm by roughly 2 cm area of upper inner arm skin. Some 29 alopecia patients gave blood for TCR sequencing at one to four time points (pre-sensitization, 2, 6 and 24 weeks). This study followed changes in the peripheral blood TCR repertoire in vivo during primary and secondary sensitization of alopecia patients to the hapten diphenylcyclopropenone (DPC). Weekly therapeutic DPC doses were additionally applied to the scalp of patients throughout the roughly 23-week study period. Blood samples were taken from patients before sensitization (week 0) and at 2, 6 and about 24 weeks after DPC sensitization. The libraries were sequenced as a pool, and the TCR yield per sample differed mostly because of small variations in library volumes within the pool. Patch testing on the upper back used Finn chambers containing 0.01% DPC, with scoring done after 6 days according to International Contact Dermatitis Research Group standards. The mostly female patient cohort included alopecia areata with under or over 50% scalp involvement, alopecia totalis and alopecia universalis.

Library construction relied on RACE. TCRdb records NextSeq 500 as the sequencer. During library preparation, unique molecular identifiers were attached to individual cDNA molecules so that TCRs could be counted in a quantitative, reproducible way. For every blood RNA sample, sequencing covered both the TCR alpha and TCR beta chains. Regarding the original processing steps: Samples had a median of 95,638 TCRs, with a range from roughly 23,224 to 750,000. V, J and CDR3 annotation of the TCR reads was carried out using the Decombinator software suite. For PS versus PT1 abundance plots, all samples were subsampled to the same number of TCRs (28,000). TCRs were defined as expanded if absent before sensitization and observed at least eight times at the 2-week time point. TCRdb trimmed public reads at Q25 via fastp, called clones via MiXCR and kept in-frame beta chains. All rows with the same CDR3 protein become a single entry with the most common DNA and genes. The V and J calls were determined by TCRdb, not by the authors. In all, the sample holds a few hundred thousand distinct CDR3 sequences, and 4.8% of those were seen once. The top ten clones comprise approximately 2.1% of the sample.

The CDR3 holds 15 amino acids from the cysteine to the phenylalanine. Of all the DNA, just the CDR3 is kept, 45 bases in frame from base 1. Between the V and J ends, shortened by 5 bases and 6 bases respectively, the junction contains 16 bases. The CDR1 and CDR2 encoded by the germline V gene (reference sequence) are MNHEY and SMNVEV. The paper's findings and limits, for the study overall: No change with DPC sensitization was found in the number of TCRs above 1 in 1000 frequency, and no evidence of global repertoire structure alterations was found. Compared with pre-sensitization or healthy control sets, expanded TCRs formed significantly more large CDR3 similarity clusters, which is consistent with antigen-driven responses. After repeated subsampling, the strength of the expansion versus patch-test correlation and the threshold at which it became significant changed. Because all patients had alopecia, a presumed autoimmune disease, the immune response of the patients might differ from that of healthy individuals. A positive correlation was found between the number of PT1 expanded TCRs and patch test score, with significance reached at thresholds 8, 16 and 32 but not 4.

This clonotype occurred a few times. It has no known antigen specificity. No base-level quality is on record; no much larger clone is a single base apart. Per the publication, the time point label means: patch test 1, 2 weeks after DPC sensitization. Reading the label with the study, this specimen's treatment or condition is: therapeutic diphenylcyclopropenone sensitization with weekly scalp DPC. Blood at each patch-test visit was drawn before the patch test was applied. Eligible patients were aged 18 to 70, diagnosed with alopecia, deemed suitable for DPC therapy, and excluded if pregnant. Total RNA was extracted from unfractionated whole blood that had been collected in Tempus Blood RNA tubes.

This specimen consisted of whole blood, obtained in connection with sensitization to the hapten diphenylcyclopropenone (DPC). The chain uses TRBV27 and TRBJ1-4; a weak D assignment points to TRBD1 (6 bases agree). The sequence was collected from a woman aged 50 to 60 with alopecia areata. Some clones in this sample may be carry-over from other donors' samples. The DNA reads TGTGCCAGCAGTGCCCGGGCCACAGGGTATGAAAAACTGTTTTTT. This gives the protein CASSARATGYEKLFF.